These 20 T cell receptor beta chains originate from one sample sequenced in a study of patients and donors after allogeneic stem cell transplantation. Via MiXCR, TCRdb re-called the RT-PCR reads, giving one row per CDR3 protein. The sample consists of about 40,000 distinct CDR3 sequences, around a third of them appearing once. The material sequenced was blood, either unsorted or a sorted T cell fraction (not recorded which). The origin of the receptors is a human donor who was either an allogeneic HSCT recipient or a stem cell or donor lymphocyte infusion donor (not recorded which). It is not recorded whose cells these are; they may come from a transplant donor.

The chain is built from TRBV21-1 and TRBJ2-5; the D call of TRBD1 is as the table states it, not checked on the DNA. TRBV21-1 corresponds to a pseudogene. The CDR3 consists of 15 residues. DNA of the CDR3: TGTGCCAGCAGACGACAGGGGGACCCGGCGGGGACCCAGTACTTC. It translates to CASRRQGDPAGTQYF.

V gene TRBV28 combines with J gene TRBJ2-7; 7 bases fit TRBD1. The CDR3 length is 13 residues. The germline CDR1 and CDR2 sequences are MDHEN and SYDVKM. J was trimmed by 3 bases and V by 10 bases; bases with no gene match: 9. The CDR3 nucleotides read TGTGCCACAGCCCCGGGACAGAGCTACGAGCAGTACTTC. Residues: CATAPGQSYEQYF.

The chain employs TRBV20-1 and TRBJ2-3; TRBD1 might be the D (5 bases). The germline V gene has CDR1 DFQATT and CDR2 SNEGSKA (reference sequence). The V and J ends lost 3 bases and 3 bases respectively, with 22 bases between them. The CDR3 length is 17 residues. The CDR3 sequence: CSASPPTAGKFTDTQYF. The CDR3 coding sequence is TGCAGTGCTAGCCCTCCGACGGCAGGGAAGTTTACAGATACGCAGTATTTT.

A remark on this clonotype: Mismatch with germline at one junction end may stem from a read error. V and J are TRBV20-1 and TRBJ2-7, with 8 bases matching TRBD1. CDR3 size: 13 residues. In germline, CDR1 is DFQATT, CDR2 SNEGSKA (reference sequence). CDR3 in DNA: TGCAGTGCTAGTCAGGGGGCCTCCCACGAGCAGTACTTC. This sequence encodes CSASQGASHEQYF.

This clonotype was observed a handful of times. The chain carries TRBV29-1 and TRBJ2-1, with D tentatively TRBD2 (5 bases). V gave up 8 bases and J gave up 5 bases, with 19 bases separating them. CDR1 is SQVTM, CDR2 ANQGSEA, per germline. CDR3 length: 14 residues. The CDR3 loop reads CSSDGGAPHNEQFF. In DNA form, the CDR3 reads TGCAGCTCGGACGGAGGAGCCCCACACAATGAGCAGTTCTTC.

The rearrangement joins TRBV10-3 to TRBJ2-1, with D uncertain. Germline-derived CDR1 and CDR2 are ENHRY and SYGVKD. The CDR3 covers 13 residues. Trimming cost V 2 bases and J 4 bases, with 6 bases left between them. The CDR3 reads CAISEATYNEQFF. CDR3 coding DNA: TGTGCCATCAGTGAGGCTACATACAATGAGCAGTTCTTC.

This clonotype was seen more than once but under ten times. The J gene is TRBJ1-3, the V gene TRBV28; 9 positions match TRBD1. V was pared by 6 bases and J by 2 bases, with 14 bases of the junction left unmatched. Germline V gene data show CDR1 as MDHEN and CDR2 as SYDVKM. The CDR3 is 18 residues long. Here the CDR3 DNA reads TGTGCCAGCAGCTATTGGGGACAGGGAGGCCCCCCTGGAAACACCATATATTTT. Its protein is CASSYWGQGGPPGNTIYF.

Only a few counts were recorded for this clonotype. The J gene is TRBJ2-1, the V gene TRBV9, with TRBD2 matching over 9 bases. The CDR3 length is 15 residues. The V and J ends lost 1 base and 6 bases, in that order; junction bases with no gene match: 5. CDR1 is SGDLS and CDR2 is YYNGEE in the germline V gene. DNA for the CDR3: TGTGCCAGCAGCGTACGCGGGAGGGGAAGCAATGAGCAGTTCTTC. It translates to CASSVRGRGSNEQFF.

This chain links TRBV11-2 with TRBJ2-5, with a possible D match to TRBD1 (5 bases). With 5 bases removed from V and 4 bases from J, the gap between germline ends came to 14 bases. The CDR3 extends over 14 amino acids. CDR1 is SGHAT and CDR2 is FQNNGV in the germline V gene. The CDR3 coding sequence is TGTGCCAGCAGCCGATCCTCAGGGCGAGAGACCCAGTACTTC. It specifies CASSRSSGRETQYF. The full variable domain, its missing parts supplied by reference TRBV11-2 and TRBJ2-5, is EAGVAQSPRYKIIEKRQSVAFWCNPISGHATLYWYQQILGQGPKLLIQFQNNGVVDDSQLPKDRFSAERLKGVDSTLKIQPAKLEDSAVYLCASSRSSGRETQYFGPGTRLLVL.

The CDR3 reads CAISDSQGLDNSPLHF. The DNA for the CDR3 is TGTGCCATCAGTGATTCTCAGGGGTTAGATAATTCACCCCTCCACTTT. The chain couples TRBV10-3 to TRBJ1-6; D perhaps matches TRBD1 (6 bases). V was clipped by 3 bases and J by 5 bases, with 14 bases between them. Germline loops: CDR1 ENHRY, CDR2 SYGVKD. CDR3 length equals 16 residues.

The chain couples TRBV4-3 to TRBJ2-3; no clear D. Looked up from germline, CDR1 is LGHNA and CDR2 is YSLEER. Trimming left V 4 bases short and J 7 bases short, with 9 bases between. The CDR3 has 12 amino acids. The CDR3 DNA reads TGCGCCAGCAGCCGAGGCGCGAATACGCAGTATTTT. This gives the protein CASSRGANTQYF.

For the CDR3, the DNA is TGTGCCAGCAGCGTCGATCTTTGGGGACTAGACGCACATGAGCAGTTCTTC. Protein sequence: CASSVDLWGLDAHEQFF. V and J are TRBV9 and TRBJ2-1, with 8 bases identical to TRBD2. Germline CDR1 is SGDLS and CDR2 is YYNGEE. Germline trimming cut 2 bases from V and 8 bases from J; bases unmatched to any gene: 15. CDR3 length equals 17 residues. Variable domain in full (rest from reference TRBV9 and TRBJ2-1): DSGVTQTPKHLITATGQRVTLRCSPRSGDLSVYWYQQSLDQGLQFLIQYYNGEERAKGNILERFSAQQFPDLHSELNLSSLELGDSALYFCASSVDLWGLDAHEQFFGPGTRLTVL.

There are a few counts of this clonotype. The chain has TRBV7-2 and TRBJ2-1; D assignment may be TRBD1 or TRBD2 (5 bases each). This CDR3 is 12 amino acids long. V was pared by 4 bases and J by 10 bases, with 11 bases between. Germline CDR1 SGHTA, CDR2 FQGNSA. As DNA, the CDR3 is TGTGCCAGCAGCTACCGAAGGGACGAGCAGTTCTTC. Translated: CASSYRRDEQFF. Full variable domain (outside the CDR3, taken from reference TRBV7-2 and TRBJ2-1): GAGVSQSPSNKVTEKGKDVELRCDPISGHTALYWYRQSLGQGLEFLIYFQGNSAPDKSGLPSDRFSAERTGGSVSTLTIQRTQQEDSAVYLCASSYRRDEQFFGPGTRLTVL.

This clonotype was seen only a few times. CDR3 residues: CASSDRLAGDAGLAKNIQYF. The CDR3 DNA sequence: TGTGCCAGCAGCGATAGACTAGCGGGAGACGCAGGACTAGCCAAAAACATTCAGTACTTC. This chain uses TRBV28 with TRBJ2-4; 12 bases are shared with TRBD2. The germline CDR1 and CDR2 sequences are MDHEN and SYDVKM. V shed 6 bases and J 0 bases; nucleotides not matched to a gene: 15. The CDR3 runs 20 residues.

Points on this clonotype: One end of the junction is discordant with germline, which a read error may explain. The V call is TRBV7-6, the J call TRBJ1-2; tentatively, D is TRBD1 (5 bases). Germline CDR1 reads SGHVS; CDR2 reads FNYEAQ. The CDR3 length is 12 residues. CDR3 sequence: CASSPTQWGFTF. The DNA of the CDR3 is TGTGCCAGCAGCCCTACCCAGTGGGGCTTCACCTTC.

The CDR3 DNA reads TGTGCCAGCAGCTTAGGCGTTTATGCGACGGACAATCAGCCCCAGCATTTT. Its protein product is CASSLGVYATDNQPQHF. V gene TRBV7-9 combines with J gene TRBJ1-5, with no clear D. CDR3 length equals 17 residues. Trimming stripped 1 base from V and 3 bases from J, with 16 bases between. Germline V gene sequence: CDR1 SEHNR, CDR2 FQNEAQ (reference sequence).

The gene calls are TRBV7-9 and TRBJ2-1; 8 nucleotides agree with TRBD1. V shed 6 bases, J shed 4 bases, and the junction held 5 bases outside the gene matches. Germline V CDR1 and CDR2: SEHNR, FQNEAQ (reference sequence). There are 14 residues in the CDR3. The CDR3: CASSFRDRYNEQFF. The CDR3 bases are TGTGCCAGCAGTTTCCGGGACAGGTACAATGAGCAGTTCTTC.

This clonotype appeared a few times. The V and J genes are TRBV7-9 and TRBJ2-7, with 8 positions matching TRBD1. V lost 3 bases, J lost 3 bases, and 1 base stayed unmatched. Germline assignment: CDR1 SEHNR and CDR2 FQNEAQ (reference sequence). The CDR3 covers 13 residues. CDR3 region: CASSFGQGYEQYF. The CDR3 DNA follows: TGTGCCAGCAGCTTTGGACAGGGCTACGAGCAGTACTTC.

J is TRBJ2-1 and V is TRBV4-2; 13 bases agree with TRBD2. Germline CDR1 LGHNA, CDR2 YNFKEQ. Trimming at V came to 1 base and at J to 5 bases, leaving 11 bases not matched to a gene. This CDR3 region has 19 residues. CDR3 protein: CASSQGSGLAGVRDNEQFF. The CDR3 DNA sequence: TGTGCCAGCAGCCAAGGGTCTGGACTAGCGGGAGTTAGGGACAATGAGCAGTTCTTC.

This clonotype was detected a few times. This sequence joins TRBV24-1 and TRBJ1-1; D is possibly TRBD1 (6 bases). The CDR3 consists of 13 residues. Per germline, CDR1 KGHDR and CDR2 SFDVKD. The V gene lost 6 bases and the J gene lost 1 base, with 8 bases spanning the gap. CDR3 region: CATSRGQNTEAFF. In DNA, the CDR3 is TGTGCCACCAGTCGGGGGCAGAACACTGAAGCTTTCTTT.